This passage covers 18 T cell receptor beta chains from one sample sequenced in a study of OX40 agonist ivuxolimab in advanced cancers. Sequencing used immunoSEQ multiplex PCR; TCRdb keeps in-frame clones, though not all of them. This table has 50,000 to 65,000 clones, about 88% appearing once. The specimen comprised CD4+ or CD8+ T cells sorted from blood, sampled in a trial of the OX40 agonist ivuxolimab. The receptors originated from an adult with an advanced solid tumor such as melanoma, head and neck, liver or kidney cancer.

The chain carries TRBV28 and TRBJ2-1; D ambiguous. The ends were cut back, 2 bases at V and 5 bases at J, with 7 bases in the middle. Germline V gene lookup returns CDR1 MDHEN and CDR2 SYDVKM. CDR3 size: 13 residues. The CDR3 DNA is TGTGCCAGCAGTTTAAGGGCGGACAATGAGCAGTTCTTC. It translates to CASSLRADNEQFF.

The rearrangement uses TRBV7-2 and TRBJ1-5; 10 bases map to TRBD1. CDR1 and CDR2 from the germline V gene are SGHTA and FQGNSA. This CDR3 region has 15 residues. The V segment lost 4 bases and the J segment 7 bases; nucleotides outside the gene matches: 7. Here the CDR3 reads CASSSGTGEVQPQHF. CDR3 bases: TGTGCCAGCAGCTCCGGGACAGGGGAAGTCCAGCCCCAGCATTTT. The whole variable domain, remainder taken from reference TRBV7-2 and TRBJ1-5, is GAGVSQSPSNKVTEKGKDVELRCDPISGHTALYWYRQSLGQGLEFLIYFQGNSAPDKSGLPSDRFSAERTGGSVSTLTIQRTQQEDSAVYLCASSSGTGEVQPQHFGDGTRLSIL.

About this clone: A junction end diverges from the germline sequence, so it may reflect a read error. J is TRBJ1-1 and V is TRBV28, with D unresolved. This CDR3 has 12 residues. CDR1 MDHEN and CDR2 SYDVKM come from the germline V gene. CDR3 coding DNA: TGTGCCAGCAGTTTACCACGTACTGCAGCTTTCTTT. Protein: CASSLPRTAAFF.

V gene TRBV7-8 combines with J gene TRBJ1-1; 12 positions agree with TRBD1. CDR1 is SGHVS, CDR2 FQNEAQ, per germline. This CDR3 is built from 16 residues. Trimming cost V 5 bases and J 4 bases; bases outside gene matches: 8. The CDR3 loop is CASSPGTGGMGTEAFF. In DNA form, the CDR3 reads TGTGCCAGCAGCCCCGGGACAGGGGGCATGGGCACTGAAGCTTTCTTT.

The gene calls are TRBV11-2 and TRBJ2-5; D is tentatively TRBD1 or TRBD2 (6 bases each). V was clipped by 3 bases and J by 4 bases, with 15 bases between them. The germline gives CDR1 SGHAT, CDR2 FQNNGV. This CDR3 is 15 amino acids long. The CDR3 sequence: CASSFVTGAGETQYF. As DNA, the CDR3 is TGTGCCAGCAGCTTCGTCACGGGGGCGGGAGAGACCCAGTACTTC.

The chain joins TRBV30 to TRBJ2-2, with D tentatively TRBD1 (5 bases). CDR3 length equals 13 residues. Trimming removed 4 bases from V and 6 bases from J, with 12 bases in between. Germline V gene data show CDR1 as GTSNPN and CDR2 as SVGIG (reference sequence). The CDR3 protein is CAWNSRVSGELFF. CDR3 in DNA: TGTGCCTGGAACAGCAGGGTCTCCGGGGAGCTGTTTTTT.

The rearrangement joins TRBV18 to TRBJ2-5; 7 positions agree with TRBD1. After removal of 2 bases from V and 2 bases from J, the junction contained 8 bases not matched to a gene. Germline V gene sequence: CDR1 KGHSH, CDR2 LQKENI. The CDR3 is 16 amino acids. The CDR3 region has the DNA TGTGCCAGCTCACCATTATCACAGGGGCCGCAAGAGACCCAGTACTTC. Translating gives CASSPLSQGPQETQYF.

With respect to this clone: Germline and junction disagree at one end, which may indicate a read error. V and J are TRBV30 and TRBJ2-5; no clear D gene. The CDR3 consists of 13 residues. Germline assignment: CDR1 GTSNPN and CDR2 SVGIG (reference sequence). The CDR3 reads CAWRRRPQEPQYF. CDR3 nucleotide sequence: TGTGCCTGGAGGAGGCGCCCCCAAGAGCCCCAGTACTTC.

The gene calls are TRBV28 and TRBJ1-1; 9 nucleotides line up with TRBD1. This CDR3 spans 18 amino acids. Germline V gene sequence: CDR1 MDHEN, CDR2 SYDVKM. V dropped 4 bases and J dropped 8; count of bases not matched to a gene: 20. This chain's CDR3 is CASSYTPRDRGVGLEAFF. The CDR3 nucleotides read TGTGCCAGCAGTTACACCCCCAGAGACAGGGGGGTCGGGTTAGAAGCTTTCTTT. Based on the CDR3 plus reference TRBV28 and TRBJ1-1, the full variable domain is DVKVTQSSRYLVKRTGEKVFLECVQDMDHENMFWYRQDPGLGLRLIYFSYDVKMKEKGDIPEGYSVSREKKERFSLILESASTNQTSMYLCASSYTPRDRGVGLEAFFGQGTRLTVV.

The genes are TRBV4-3 and TRBJ2-3; a weak D match, TRBD2 (5 bases). This CDR3 is built from 14 residues. The germline V and J ends were trimmed by 1 base and 4 bases, with 9 bases remaining between them. Germline V gene lookup returns CDR1 LGHNA and CDR2 YSLEER. The chain's CDR3 is CASSQVRGSDTQYF. The CDR3 bases are TGCGCCAGCAGCCAAGTACGGGGATCAGATACGCAGTATTTT.

The chain recombines TRBV4-2 with TRBJ2-5; D is undetermined. CDR1 is LGHNA and CDR2 is YNFKEQ in the germline V gene. Trimming stripped 3 bases from V and 1 base from J, with 9 bases between. This CDR3 contains 14 residues. The CDR3 bases are TGTGCCAGCAGCCAGGATCCCATCCAAGAGACCCAGTACTTC. Translated, it gives CASSQDPIQETQYF.

The sample holds one count of this clone. The chain has TRBV5-4 and TRBJ1-2, with TRBD1 identical over 11 bases. V shed 4 bases and J 4 bases; nucleotides not matched to a gene: 6. Germline-derived CDR1 and CDR2 are SGHNT and YYREEE (reference sequence). CDR3 length equals 15 residues. CDR3 sequence reads: CASSPGTGGRYGYTF. CDR3 bases: TGTGCCAGCAGCCCCGGGACAGGGGGTCGCTATGGCTACACCTTC.

The rearrangement links TRBV29-1 to TRBJ2-7; D unresolved. The germline V and J ends were trimmed by 1 base and 2 bases, with 9 bases remaining between them. The CDR3 totals 13 residues. The germline V gene has CDR1 SQVTM and CDR2 ANQGSEA. CDR3 sequence reads: CSVEGAGTYEQYF. CDR3 coding DNA: TGCAGCGTTGAAGGAGCCGGAACCTACGAGCAGTACTTC.

The J gene is TRBJ2-5, the V gene TRBV6-1, with D perhaps given as TRBD1 or TRBD2 (5 bases each). Trimming removed 6 bases at V and 5 bases at J, with 19 bases between. This CDR3 spans 15 amino acids. Germline CDR1 MNHNS, CDR2 SASEGT. Here the CDR3 DNA reads TGTGCCAGCAGGTGGGGGAATGGACCCCGGGAGACCCAGTACTTC. Amino acid sequence: CASRWGNGPRETQYF.

The table lists this clone with a few counts. The V gene is TRBV5-1, the J gene TRBJ1-2; 7 bases are a match to TRBD1. This CDR3 has 15 amino acids. Unmatched junction bases numbered 4, after V lost 0 bases and J lost 2 bases. Per germline, CDR1 SGHRS and CDR2 YFSETQ. CDR3 in DNA: TGCGCCAGCAGCTTGGGACAGGGCGTAAACTATGGCTACACCTTC. It translates to CASSLGQGVNYGYTF.

The chain links TRBV4-1 to TRBJ2-2; 9 positions agree with TRBD2. Germline V gene sequence: CDR1 MGHRA, CDR2 YSYEKL. The CDR3 totals 18 residues. V lost 0 bases, J lost 4 bases, and 9 bases stayed unmatched. This chain's CDR3 is CASSQEVAGGLATGELFF. For the CDR3, the DNA is TGCGCCAGCAGCCAAGAAGTTGCGGGAGGGTTGGCCACCGGGGAGCTGTTTTTT.

The CDR3, as DNA: TGTGCCAGTAGTCCCCTGGGGGGGACCAGAGAGACCCAGTACTTC. It specifies CASSPLGGTRETQYF. J is TRBJ2-5 and V is TRBV19; 7 nucleotides match TRBD2. The trim removed 5 bases at V and 4 bases at J, leaving 10 bases unmatched. The V gene's germline CDR1 is LNHDA and CDR2 SQIVND (reference sequence). The CDR3 extends over 15 amino acids.

In its sample, this clone was seen a few times. The chain carries TRBV11-2 and TRBJ2-7, with D perhaps matching TRBD1 or TRBD2 (7 bases each). Germline lookup yields CDR1 SGHAT and CDR2 FQNNGV. The germline V and J ends were trimmed by 6 bases and 4 bases, with 13 bases remaining between them. This CDR3 region has 13 residues. This chain's CDR3 is CASRREGAYEQYF. The CDR3 DNA reads TGTGCCAGCAGAAGGGAGGGGGCATACGAGCAGTACTTC.